This is a list of T cell receptor beta chains from one sample in a study of cytomegalovirus exposure and HLA in healthy donors. The method was immunoSEQ multiplex PCR; TCRdb's version includes in-frame clones alone and lacks a portion of them. The sample holds roughly 180,000 clones, 84% seen once. Material: PBMCs. Every receptor here comes from a girl aged 2-10 years in good health and CMV-seropositive. The CDR3 runs from the conserved cysteine through the conserved F or W. Fields, in order: clone size, V gene, J gene, D gene, CDR3 DNA, CDR3 protein. D genes are given only for firm matches. Expanded clones get a size class; other rows say once, few or many, or leave the size out.

abundance: .; v_gene: TRBV29-1; j_gene: TRBJ2-5; d_gene: TRBD2; CDR3nt: TGCAGCGTTGTTACGAGCGGGGGCCTGGTGAAGACCCAGTACTTC; CDR3aa: CSVVTSGGLVKTQYF
abundance: once; v_gene: TRBV27; j_gene: TRBJ2-3; d_gene: TRBD1; CDR3nt: TGTGCCAGCAGTTCGACAGGGGCTAGCACAGATACGCAGTATTTT; CDR3aa: CASSSTGASTDTQYF
abundance: .; v_gene: TRBV12-5; j_gene: TRBJ2-7; d_gene: .; CDR3nt: TGTGCTAGTGGTTGGGCGAAACACAGGGATTCCCGCTACGAGCAGTACTTC; CDR3aa: CASGWAKHRDSRYEQYF
abundance: .; v_gene: TRBV5-6; j_gene: TRBJ1-5; d_gene: .; CDR3nt: TGTGCCAGCAGCCCGAACCCTTACAGTAATCAGCCCCAGCATTTT; CDR3aa: CASSPNPYSNQPQHF
abundance: .; v_gene: TRBV11-3; j_gene: TRBJ2-1; d_gene: TRBD2; CDR3nt: TGTGCCAGCACTGCCTTAGCGGGAGCCTACAATGAGCAGTTCTTC; CDR3aa: CASTALAGAYNEQFF
abundance: .; v_gene: TRBV10-3; j_gene: TRBJ2-3; d_gene: .; CDR3nt: TGTGCCATTCAGGGTTTAGATACGCAGTATTTT; CDR3aa: CAIQGLDTQYF
abundance: .; v_gene: TRBV28; j_gene: TRBJ1-5; d_gene: TRBD1; CDR3nt: TGTGCCAGCATAGGACAGGGGTACAATCAGCCCCAGCATTTT; CDR3aa: CASIGQGYNQPQHF
abundance: .; v_gene: TRBV28; j_gene: TRBJ2-1; d_gene: TRBD2; CDR3nt: TGTGCCAGCAGTTTATCTACCACTAGCGGGAGTTTCAATGAGCAGTTCTTC; CDR3aa: CASSLSTTSGSFNEQFF
abundance: .; v_gene: TRBV27; j_gene: TRBJ1-5; d_gene: .; CDR3nt: TGTGCCAGCAGTTTCCCCACCTATAGCAATCAGCCCCAGCATTTT; CDR3aa: CASSFPTYSNQPQHF
abundance: .; v_gene: TRBV5-1; j_gene: TRBJ2-3; d_gene: .; CDR3nt: TGCGCCAGCAGCTCTAGGACTAGCACAGATACGCAGTATTTT; CDR3aa: CASSSRTSTDTQYF
abundance: .; v_gene: TRBV6-5; j_gene: TRBJ2-7; d_gene: .; CDR3nt: TGTGCCAGCAGTCGGACAGCCTCCTACGAGCAGTACTTC; CDR3aa: CASSRTASYEQYF
abundance: .; v_gene: TRBV5-4; j_gene: TRBJ2-3; d_gene: .; CDR3nt: TGTGCCAGCAGCTTTGGTGGGGGGGATACGCAGTATTTT; CDR3aa: CASSFGGGDTQYF
abundance: .; v_gene: TRBV5-1; j_gene: TRBJ1-1; d_gene: .; CDR3nt: TGCGCCAGCAGCTTGGTTGACTTGTTGGACACTGAAGCTTTCTTT; CDR3aa: CASSLVDLLDTEAFF
abundance: .; v_gene: TRBV10-3; j_gene: TRBJ2-3; d_gene: .; CDR3nt: TGTGCCATCAGCATCCAGCGGAGCACAGATACGCAGTATTTT; CDR3aa: CAISIQRSTDTQYF
abundance: .; v_gene: TRBV4-1; j_gene: TRBJ2-2; d_gene: TRBD1; CDR3nt: TGCGCCAGCAGCCCTGGGGACAGGGCGAACACCGGGGAGCTGTTTTTT; CDR3aa: CASSPGDRANTGELFF
abundance: .; v_gene: TRBV4-1; j_gene: TRBJ2-1; d_gene: .; CDR3nt: TGCGCCAGCAGCCAAGGTTTAGTACAGGGAGATCATGAGCAGTTCTTC; CDR3aa: CASSQGLVQGDHEQFF
abundance: .; v_gene: TRBV11-2; j_gene: TRBJ2-3; d_gene: TRBD1; CDR3nt: TGTGCCAGCAGCTTCACCTCAGGGGGTGGCACAGATACGCAGTATTTT; CDR3aa: CASSFTSGGGTDTQYF
abundance: .; v_gene: TRBV28; j_gene: TRBJ1-3; d_gene: TRBD1; CDR3nt: TGTGCCAGCAGTCTGGACAGGGGCAGAAACACCATATATTTT; CDR3aa: CASSLDRGRNTIYF
abundance: .; v_gene: TRBV6-5; j_gene: TRBJ1-2; d_gene: TRBD1; CDR3nt: TGTGCCAGCAGTTACGGTGCAGGGGGTTATGGCTACACCTTC; CDR3aa: CASSYGAGGYGYTF
abundance: once; v_gene: TRBV6-5; j_gene: TRBJ2-3; d_gene: .; CDR3nt: TGTGCCAGCAGTTACTCGTTCGGACAACCGCAGTATTTT; CDR3aa: CASSYSFGQPQYF
abundance: .; v_gene: TRBV6-5; j_gene: TRBJ2-7; d_gene: TRBD2; CDR3nt: TGTGCCAGCAGCCCCGCCGGGACTAGCCTTCGCGAGCAGTACTTC; CDR3aa: CASSPAGTSLREQYF
abundance: once; v_gene: TRBV19; j_gene: TRBJ1-2; d_gene: TRBD1; CDR3nt: TGTGCCAGTAGTACCCCGGACAGGGGAAGTGACTACACCTTC; CDR3aa: CASSTPDRGSDYTF
abundance: .; v_gene: TRBV6-5; j_gene: TRBJ1-1; d_gene: .; CDR3nt: TGTGCCAGCAGTTACCGCGACTTTTTAGGAAACACTGAAGCTTTCTTT; CDR3aa: CASSYRDFLGNTEAFF
abundance: .; v_gene: TRBV11-2; j_gene: TRBJ2-2; d_gene: TRBD1; CDR3nt: TGTGCCAGCAGCTTAGAGGGACAGGGGGCTCTGTTTTTT; CDR3aa: CASSLEGQGALFF
abundance: .; v_gene: TRBV7-2; j_gene: TRBJ2-3; d_gene: .; CDR3nt: TGTGCCAGCAGCCCCGGGTTATTAGATACGCAGTATTTT; CDR3aa: CASSPGLLDTQYF
abundance: .; v_gene: TRBV5-1; j_gene: TRBJ2-2; d_gene: TRBD1; CDR3nt: TGCGCCAGCAGCCCTACGACAGGGTTCCCGAACACCGGGGAGCTGTTTTTT; CDR3aa: CASSPTTGFPNTGELFF
abundance: .; v_gene: TRBV6-6; j_gene: TRBJ1-6; d_gene: TRBD1; CDR3nt: TGTGCCAGCAGTCCGACGGACAGGGATTCACCCCTCCACTTT; CDR3aa: CASSPTDRDSPLHF
abundance: .; v_gene: TRBV9; j_gene: TRBJ2-1; d_gene: .; CDR3nt: TGTGCCAGCAGCGTAGCGGGATCGGCCTACAATGAGCAGTTCTTC; CDR3aa: CASSVAGSAYNEQFF